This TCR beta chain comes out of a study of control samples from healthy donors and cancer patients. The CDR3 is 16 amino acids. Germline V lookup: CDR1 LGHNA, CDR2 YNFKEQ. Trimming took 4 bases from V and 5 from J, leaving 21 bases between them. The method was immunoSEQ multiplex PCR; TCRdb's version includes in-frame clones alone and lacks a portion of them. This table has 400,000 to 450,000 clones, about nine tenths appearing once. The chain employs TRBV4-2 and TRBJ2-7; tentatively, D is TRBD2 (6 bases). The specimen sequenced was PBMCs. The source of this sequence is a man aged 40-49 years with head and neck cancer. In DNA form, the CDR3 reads TGTGCCAGCAGCCCTCTGCTCGACCGAACGGGGGACGAGCAGTACTTC. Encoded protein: CASSPLLDRTGDEQYF.